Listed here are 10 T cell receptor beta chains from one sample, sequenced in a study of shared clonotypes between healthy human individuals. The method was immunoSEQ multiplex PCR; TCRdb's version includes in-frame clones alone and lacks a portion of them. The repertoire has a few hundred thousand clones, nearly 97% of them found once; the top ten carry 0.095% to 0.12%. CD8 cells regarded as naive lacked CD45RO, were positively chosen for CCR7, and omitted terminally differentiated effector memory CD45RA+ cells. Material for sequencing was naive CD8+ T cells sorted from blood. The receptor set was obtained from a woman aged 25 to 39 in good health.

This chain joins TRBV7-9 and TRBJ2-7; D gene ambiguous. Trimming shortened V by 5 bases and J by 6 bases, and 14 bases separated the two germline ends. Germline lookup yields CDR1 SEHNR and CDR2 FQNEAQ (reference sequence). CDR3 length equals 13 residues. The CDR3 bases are TGTGCCAGCAGCCAACCTATGATCGGCGAGCAGTACTTC. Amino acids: CASSQPMIGEQYF.

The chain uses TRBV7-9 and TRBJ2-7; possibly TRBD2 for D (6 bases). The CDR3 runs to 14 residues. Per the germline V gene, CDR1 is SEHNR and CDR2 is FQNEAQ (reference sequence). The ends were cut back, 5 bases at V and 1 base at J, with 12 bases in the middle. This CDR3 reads CASSALGSSYEQYF. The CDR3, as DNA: TGTGCCAGCAGCGCTCTCGGGAGTTCCTACGAGCAGTACTTC. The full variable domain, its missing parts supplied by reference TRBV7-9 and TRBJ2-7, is DTGVSQNPRHKITKRGQNVTFRCDPISEHNRLYWYRQTLGQGPEFLTYFQNEAQLEKSRLLSDRFSAERPKGSFSTLEIQRTEQGDSAMYLCASSALGSSYEQYFGPGTRLTVT.

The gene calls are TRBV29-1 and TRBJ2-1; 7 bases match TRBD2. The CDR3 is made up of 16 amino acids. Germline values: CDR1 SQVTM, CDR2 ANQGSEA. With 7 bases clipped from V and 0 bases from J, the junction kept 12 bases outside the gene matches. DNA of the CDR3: TGCAGCGCCCTTTCGAAATCGGGAGGCTCCTACAATGAGCAGTTCTTC. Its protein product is CSALSKSGGSYNEQFF.

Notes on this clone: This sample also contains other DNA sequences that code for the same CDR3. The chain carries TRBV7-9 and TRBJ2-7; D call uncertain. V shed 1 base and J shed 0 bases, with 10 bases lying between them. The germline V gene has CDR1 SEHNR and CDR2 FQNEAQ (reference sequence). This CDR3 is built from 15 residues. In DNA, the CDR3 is TGTGCCAGCAGCTTAGTCAGTGGTAGCTCCTACGAGCAGTACTTC. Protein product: CASSLVSGSSYEQYF. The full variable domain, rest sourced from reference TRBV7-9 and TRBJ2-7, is DTGVSQNPRHKITKRGQNVTFRCDPISEHNRLYWYRQTLGQGPEFLTYFQNEAQLEKSRLLSDRFSAERPKGSFSTLEIQRTEQGDSAMYLCASSLVSGSSYEQYFGPGTRLTVT.

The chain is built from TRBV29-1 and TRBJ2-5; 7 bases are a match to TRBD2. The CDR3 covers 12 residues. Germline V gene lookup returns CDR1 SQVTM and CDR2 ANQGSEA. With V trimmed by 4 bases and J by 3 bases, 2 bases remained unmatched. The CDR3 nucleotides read TGCAGCGTTGTCGGGGGGAAAGAGACCCAGTACTTC. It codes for CSVVGGKETQYF.

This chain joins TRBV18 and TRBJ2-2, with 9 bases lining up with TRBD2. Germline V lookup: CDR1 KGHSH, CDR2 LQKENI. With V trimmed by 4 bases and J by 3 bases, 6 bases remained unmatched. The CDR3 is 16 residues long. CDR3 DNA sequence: TGTGCCAGCTCACGGACACTAGCGGGCTACACCGGGGAGCTGTTTTTT. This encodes CASSRTLAGYTGELFF.

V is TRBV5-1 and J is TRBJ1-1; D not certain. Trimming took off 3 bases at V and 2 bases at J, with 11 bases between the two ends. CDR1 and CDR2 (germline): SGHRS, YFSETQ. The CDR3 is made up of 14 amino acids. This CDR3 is CASSWTDPNTEAFF. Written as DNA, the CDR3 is TGCGCCAGCAGCTGGACCGATCCAAACACTGAAGCTTTCTTT.

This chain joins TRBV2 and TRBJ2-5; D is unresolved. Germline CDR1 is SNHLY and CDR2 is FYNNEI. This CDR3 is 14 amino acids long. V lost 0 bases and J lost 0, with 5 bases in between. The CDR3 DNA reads TGTGCCAGCAGTGAAGCCGGGTACCAAGAGACCCAGTACTTC. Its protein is CASSEAGYQETQYF.

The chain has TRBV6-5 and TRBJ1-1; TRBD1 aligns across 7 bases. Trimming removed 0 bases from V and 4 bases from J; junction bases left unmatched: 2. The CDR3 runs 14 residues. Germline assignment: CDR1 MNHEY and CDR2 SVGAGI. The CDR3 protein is CASSYSQGITEAFF. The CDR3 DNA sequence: TGTGCCAGCAGTTACTCACAGGGGATCACTGAAGCTTTCTTT.

CDR3 sequence reads: CASSQDSLPDTQYF. DNA of the CDR3: TGCGCCAGCAGCCAAGATTCTTTGCCAGATACGCAGTATTTT. This chain joins TRBV4-1 and TRBJ2-3; no clear D. There are 14 residues in the CDR3. V lost 0 bases and J lost 4, with 8 bases in between. Looked up from germline, CDR1 is MGHRA and CDR2 is YSYEKL.